This entry features one T cell receptor (beta chain) sequence. These data are taken from a study of blood T cell repertoires in COVID-19. Study information: Acute and convalescent COVID-19 specimens originated in the United States, Italy and Spain.

The CDR3 covers 13 residues. J was trimmed by 8 bases and V by 5 bases; bases with no gene match: 2. Authors' data handling: Cell counts per sample came from amplifying reference gene primers. Only in-frame clones appear in the TCRdb table, and some are missing; sequencing was by immunoSEQ multiplex PCR. V, J and clone size were drawn from that table, and D and trimming were deduced from the DNA. The data contain 15,000 to 20,000 clones, 87% of them singletons. The chain couples TRBV12-3 or TRBV12-4 to TRBJ1-6, with 8 bases that match TRBD1. The sequence was obtained from a middle-aged man with active COVID-19. The sample was peripheral blood. The CDR3 DNA follows: TGTGCCAGCAGTGACAGGGGAGATTCACCCCTCCACTTT. Amino acids: CASSDRGDSPLHF.